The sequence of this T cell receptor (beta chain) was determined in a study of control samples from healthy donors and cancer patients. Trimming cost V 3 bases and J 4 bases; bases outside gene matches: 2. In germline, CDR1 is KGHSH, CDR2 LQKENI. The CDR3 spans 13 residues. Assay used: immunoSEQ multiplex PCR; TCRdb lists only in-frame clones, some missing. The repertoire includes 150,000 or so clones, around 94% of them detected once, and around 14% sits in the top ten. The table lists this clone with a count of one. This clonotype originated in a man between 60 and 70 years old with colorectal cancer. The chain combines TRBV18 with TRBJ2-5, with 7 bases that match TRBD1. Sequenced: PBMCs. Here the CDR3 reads CASSPRQGETQYF. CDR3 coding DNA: TGTGCCAGCTCACCGCGACAGGGAGAGACCCAGTACTTC.